A single T cell receptor beta chain is shown here with its context. Sequencing used immunoSEQ multiplex PCR; TCRdb keeps in-frame clones, though not all of them. The table lists around 620,000 clones, over 80% of them singletons. The CDR3 consists of 15 residues. Germline assignment: CDR1 LGHNA and CDR2 YNFKEQ. The germline V and J ends were trimmed by 4 bases and 6 bases, with 18 bases remaining between them. This sample stems from a study of blood T cell repertoires in COVID-19. The J gene is TRBJ2-5, the V gene TRBV4-2, with D possibly matching TRBD2 (7 bases). The sequence derives from a woman aged 18 to 35 with acute or convalescent COVID-19. The sequenced material came from peripheral blood. CDR3 amino acids: CASSPHRGREKTQYF. The CDR3 DNA reads TGTGCCAGCAGCCCCCATAGGGGGAGGGAGAAGACCCAGTACTTC.